This T cell receptor beta chain was captured by sequencing in a study of blood T cell repertoires in COVID-19. Across the whole study: The samples span acute and convalescent COVID-19 from the United States, Italy and Spain.

Looked up from germline, CDR1 is MNHEY and CDR2 is SVGAGI. The CDR3 is 13 amino acids. V shed 7 bases, J shed 4 bases, and the junction held 7 bases outside the gene matches. The authors' processing: By means of reference gene primer amplification, nucleated cell counts were estimated. Sequencing was performed with immunoSEQ multiplex PCR; in TCRdb, only in-frame clones are kept and a portion is missing. V and J calls and clone size are those listed in that table; D and trimming were worked out from the DNA. The sample includes 100,000 to 150,000 clones, approximately 80% seen only once; the top ten take 37%.

V gene TRBV6-5 combines with J gene TRBJ2-7, with 7 bases fitting TRBD2. This sequence originates from a man between 40 and 49 years old with active or convalescent COVID-19. Material for sequencing was peripheral blood. CDR3 sequence (DNA): TGTGCCAGCATCTCTAGCGGAGATTACGAGCAGTACTTC. The encoded protein is CASISSGDYEQYF.